This T cell receptor beta chain was identified during a study of T cells after yellow fever vaccination. TCRdb reprocessed the 5' RACE reads via MiXCR and lists one record per CDR3 protein. The sample includes 250,000 to 350,000 distinct CDR3 sequences, around 4.5% of them seen just once. This clonotype was counted between two and nine times. Germline CDR1 reads SGHNT; CDR2 reads YYREEE (reference sequence). Trimming removed 0 bases at V and 6 bases at J, with 21 bases between. The CDR3 runs 17 residues. The sequencing used PBMCs, collected 15 days after the yellow fever booster vaccination. The receptor was derived from a man aged 18 to 29 who received the YFV17D yellow fever vaccine. V usage is TRBV5-4 and J usage is TRBJ1-2, with D unresolved. CDR3 DNA: TGTGCCAGCAGCTTGGTGACCTCTGCAAGGGAGTCCCATGGCTACACCTTC. This encodes CASSLVTSARESHGYTF.